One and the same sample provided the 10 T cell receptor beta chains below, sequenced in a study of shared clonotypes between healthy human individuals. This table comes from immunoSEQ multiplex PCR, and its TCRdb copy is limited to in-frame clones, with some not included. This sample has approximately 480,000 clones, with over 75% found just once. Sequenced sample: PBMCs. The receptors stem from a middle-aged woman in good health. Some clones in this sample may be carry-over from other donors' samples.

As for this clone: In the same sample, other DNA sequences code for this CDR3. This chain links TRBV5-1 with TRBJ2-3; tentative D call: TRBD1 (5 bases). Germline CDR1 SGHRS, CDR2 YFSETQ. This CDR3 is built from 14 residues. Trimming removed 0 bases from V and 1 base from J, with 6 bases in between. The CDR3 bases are TGCGCCAGCAGCTTGGAAGGGGGCACAGATACGCAGTATTTT. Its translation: CASSLEGGTDTQYF.

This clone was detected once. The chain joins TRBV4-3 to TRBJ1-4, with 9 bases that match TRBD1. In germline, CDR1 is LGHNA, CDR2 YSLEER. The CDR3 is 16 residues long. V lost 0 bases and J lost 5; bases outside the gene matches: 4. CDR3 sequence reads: CASSQDSGTGNEKLFF. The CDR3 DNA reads TGCGCCAGCAGCCAAGACTCCGGGACAGGGAATGAAAAACTGTTTTTT.

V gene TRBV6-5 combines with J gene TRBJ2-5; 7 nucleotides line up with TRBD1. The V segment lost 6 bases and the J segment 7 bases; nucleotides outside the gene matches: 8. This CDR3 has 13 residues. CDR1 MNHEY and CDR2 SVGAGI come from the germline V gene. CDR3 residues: CASSLQGTTTQYF. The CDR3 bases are TGTGCCAGCAGCCTACAGGGGACCACGACCCAGTACTTC.

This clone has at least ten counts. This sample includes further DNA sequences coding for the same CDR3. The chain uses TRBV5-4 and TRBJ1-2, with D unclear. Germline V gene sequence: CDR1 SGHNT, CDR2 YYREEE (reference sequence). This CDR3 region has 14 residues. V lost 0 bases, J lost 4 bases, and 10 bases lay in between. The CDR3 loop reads CASSLDRGSYGYTF. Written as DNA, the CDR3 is TGTGCCAGCAGCTTGGATCGGGGTAGCTATGGCTACACCTTC.

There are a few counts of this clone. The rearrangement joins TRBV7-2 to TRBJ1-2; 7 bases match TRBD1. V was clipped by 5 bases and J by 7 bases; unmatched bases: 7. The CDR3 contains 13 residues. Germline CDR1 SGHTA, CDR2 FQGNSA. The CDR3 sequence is CASSLDRVGGYTF. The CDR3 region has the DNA TGTGCCAGCAGCCTCGACAGGGTGGGTGGCTACACCTTC.

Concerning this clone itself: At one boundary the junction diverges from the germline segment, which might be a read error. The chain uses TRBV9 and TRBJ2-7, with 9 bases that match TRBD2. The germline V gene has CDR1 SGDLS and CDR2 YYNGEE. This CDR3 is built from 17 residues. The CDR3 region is CASSVVGGDSGRTEQYF. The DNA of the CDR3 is TGTGCCAGCAGCGTAGTGGGAGGAGATAGCGGGAGAACCGAGCAGTACTTT. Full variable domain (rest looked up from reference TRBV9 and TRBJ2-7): DSGVTQTPKHLITATGQRVTLRCSPRSGDLSVYWYQQSLDQGLQFLIQYYNGEERAKGNILERFSAQQFPDLHSELNLSSLELGDSALYFCASSVVGGDSGRTEQYFGPGTRLTVT.

The CDR3 DNA reads as TGTGCCAGCAGCTTGCCCTCTTCACTAGGTACCGGGGAGCTGTTTTTT. As protein: CASSLPSSLGTGELFF. The gene calls are TRBV5-4 and TRBJ2-2; D might be TRBD2 (5 bases). V was cut by 1 base and J by 5 bases, with 15 bases left in between. Germline assignment: CDR1 SGHNT and CDR2 YYREEE (reference sequence). This CDR3 has 16 amino acids.

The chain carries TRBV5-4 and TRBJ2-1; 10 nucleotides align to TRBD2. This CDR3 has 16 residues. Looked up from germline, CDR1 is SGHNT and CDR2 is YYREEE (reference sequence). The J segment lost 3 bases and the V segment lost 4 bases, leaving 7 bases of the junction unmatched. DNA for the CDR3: TGTGCCAGCAGCCTACCTAGCGGGGGAGACTACAATGAGCAGTTCTTC. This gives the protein CASSLPSGGDYNEQFF. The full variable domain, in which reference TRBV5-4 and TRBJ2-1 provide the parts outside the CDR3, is ETGVTQSPTHLIKTRGQQVTLRCSSQSGHNTVSWYQQALGQGPQFIFQYYREEENGRGNFPPRFSGLQFPNYSSELNVNALELDDSALYLCASSLPSGGDYNEQFFGPGTRLTVL.

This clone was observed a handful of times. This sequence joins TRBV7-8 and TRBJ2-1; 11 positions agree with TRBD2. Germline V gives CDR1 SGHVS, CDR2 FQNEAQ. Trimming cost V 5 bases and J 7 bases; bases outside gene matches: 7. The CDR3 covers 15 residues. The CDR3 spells CASSLTSGGINEQFF. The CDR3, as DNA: TGTGCCAGCAGCCTAACTAGCGGGGGAATAAATGAGCAGTTCTTC.

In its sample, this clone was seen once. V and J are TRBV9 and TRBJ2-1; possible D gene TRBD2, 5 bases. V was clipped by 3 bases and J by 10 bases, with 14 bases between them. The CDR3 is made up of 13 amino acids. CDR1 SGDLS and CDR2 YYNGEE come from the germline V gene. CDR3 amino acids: CASSGYVAGEQFF. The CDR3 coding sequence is TGTGCCAGCAGCGGCTACGTGGCGGGCGAGCAGTTCTTC.